The 16 T cell receptor beta chains listed next were all sequenced from one sample in a study of early T cells in non-severe SARS-CoV-2 infection. Via MiXCR, TCRdb re-called the 5' RACE reads, giving one row per CDR3 protein. The top ten clones hold around 5% of a sample with about 55,000 distinct CDR3 sequences, around 7% of them seen once. The sample in question was whole blood, obtained at baseline. The receptors originated from an adult who was a healthcare worker with PCR-confirmed SARS-CoV-2 infection or an uninfected control (not recorded which).

The table lists this clonotype with a few counts. J is TRBJ2-2 and V is TRBV20-1, with TRBD1 as a possible D gene (7 bases). Germline values: CDR1 DFQATT, CDR2 SNEGSKA (reference sequence). The germline V and J ends were trimmed by 0 bases and 7 bases, with 15 bases remaining between them. The CDR3 length is 15 residues. CDR3 nucleotides: TGCAGTGCTAGAGATATCCAGGGGGAGGACGGGGAGCTGTTTTTT. It translates to CSARDIQGEDGELFF.

This clonotype has at least ten counts. The gene calls are TRBV9 and TRBJ1-3, with no clear D. The CDR3 covers 15 residues. V was shortened by 0 bases and J by 0 bases, with 7 bases between the two germline ends. CDR1 is SGDLS and CDR2 is YYNGEE in the germline V gene. The DNA of the CDR3 is TGTGCCAGCAGCGTAGGGATGCTCTCTGGAAACACCATATATTTT. Amino acids: CASSVGMLSGNTIYF.

This clonotype has a count of ten or more. The J gene is TRBJ2-1, the V gene TRBV7-9; 14 nucleotides agree with TRBD2. After removal of 5 bases from V and 4 bases from J, the junction contained 1 base not matched to a gene. The length of the CDR3 is 15 residues. CDR1 is SEHNR and CDR2 is FQNEAQ in the germline V gene (reference sequence). The DNA for the CDR3 is TGTGCCAGCAGCCGGACTAGCGGGGGGTACAATGAGCAGTTCTTC. It translates to CASSRTSGGYNEQFF.

This clonotype was observed a handful of times. The V gene is TRBV5-6, the J gene TRBJ1-2; tentatively, D is TRBD1 (5 bases). Germline V CDR1 and CDR2: SGHDT, YYEEEE. The CDR3 has 13 residues. V gave up 0 bases and J gave up 5 bases, with 8 bases separating them. The CDR3 sequence is CASSLEGDYGYTF. In DNA, the CDR3 is TGTGCCAGCAGCTTGGAAGGGGATTATGGCTACACCTTC.

This clonotype was found many times. The chain combines TRBV5-6 with TRBJ2-3, with D maybe TRBD2 (6 bases). V was trimmed by 3 bases and J by 0 bases, leaving 8 bases between them. The V gene's germline CDR1 is SGHDT and CDR2 YYEEEE. The CDR3 consists of 14 residues. The CDR3 spells CASSWRDSTDTQYF. The DNA of the CDR3 is TGTGCCAGCAGCTGGCGGGACAGCACAGATACGCAGTATTTT.

The V call is TRBV18, the J call TRBJ2-3, with TRBD1 identical over 9 bases. The CDR3 is 15 amino acids. The V gene's germline CDR1 is KGHSH and CDR2 LQKENI. The ends lost 2 bases at V and 5 bases at J; junction bases unmatched: 5. The CDR3 loop is CASSPGTGQGDTQYF. CDR3 bases: TGTGCCAGCTCACCAGGGACAGGGCAGGGAGATACGCAGTATTTT. Full variable domain (outside the CDR3, taken from reference TRBV18 and TRBJ2-3): NAGVMQNPRHLVRRRGQEARLRCSPMKGHSHVYWYRQLPEEGLKFMVYLQKENIIDESGMPKERFSAEFPKEGPSILRIQQVVRGDSAAYFCASSPGTGQGDTQYFGPGTRLTVL.

This clonotype was counted many times. V and J are TRBV5-5 and TRBJ2-1; D remains unclear. The V end lost 1 base, the J end lost 7 bases, and 3 bases lay between the germline ends. Germline lookup yields CDR1 SGHKS and CDR2 YYEKEE (reference sequence). The CDR3 totals 11 residues. The CDR3 sequence: CASSLWNEQFF. DNA for the CDR3: TGTGCCAGCAGCTTGTGGAATGAGCAGTTCTTC.

This clonotype appeared a few times. The V and J genes are TRBV2 and TRBJ2-7, with 8 bases matching TRBD2. The V segment lost 7 bases and the J segment 2 bases; nucleotides outside the gene matches: 10. Germline V gene data show CDR1 as SNHLY and CDR2 as FYNNEI. This CDR3 comprises 15 residues. The CDR3 DNA reads as TGTGCCAGCATTGGCGAGCGGGGGCTGACCTACGAGCAGTACTTC. Its translation is CASIGERGLTYEQYF. The full variable domain, rest sourced from reference TRBV2 and TRBJ2-7, is EPEVTQTPSHQVTQMGQEVILRCVPISNHLYFYWYRQILGQKVEFLVSFYNNEISEKSEIFDDQFSVERPDGSNFTLKIRSTKLEDSAMYFCASIGERGLTYEQYFGPGTRLTVT.

The chain is built from TRBV12-3 or TRBV12-4 and TRBJ2-7, with 8 bases matching TRBD1. The CDR3 has 15 residues. J lost 0 bases, V lost 6 bases, and 7 bases had no gene match. DNA for the CDR3: TGTGCCAGCAGATTAACAGGGGGGAGCTCCTACGAGCAGTACTTC. Translation gives CASRLTGGSSYEQYF.

This clonotype was observed at least ten times. The gene calls are TRBV6-2 or TRBV6-3 and TRBJ1-2, with D perhaps matching TRBD1 (6 bases). Germline V gene sequence: CDR1 MNHEY, CDR2 SVGEGT. Trimming left V 9 bases short and J 4 bases short, with 18 bases between. CDR3 length: 14 amino acids. CDR3 protein: CASWTTGNPYGYTF. CDR3 bases: TGTGCCAGTTGGACAACAGGGAACCCCTATGGCTACACCTTC.

The sample holds many counts of this clonotype. DNA for the CDR3: TGTGCCAGCAGACGGCCCAGGGGAGACACAGATACGCAGTATTTT. Amino acid sequence: CASRRPRGDTDTQYF. The chain employs TRBV12-3 or TRBV12-4 and TRBJ2-3, with D perhaps matching TRBD1 (6 bases). Trimming took off 6 bases at V and 2 bases at J, with 15 bases between the two ends. This CDR3 spans 15 amino acids.

This clonotype came up many times. The gene calls are TRBV7-9 and TRBJ2-7; D unresolved. CDR3 size: 14 residues. Trimming removed 8 bases at V and 4 bases at J, with 18 bases between. Germline assignment: CDR1 SEHNR and CDR2 FQNEAQ (reference sequence). The CDR3 coding sequence is TGTGCCAGCTCAAAGAATGGGCAGTTGTACGAGCAGTACTTC. Encoded protein: CASSKNGQLYEQYF.

This clonotype was picked up many times. This chain uses TRBV7-6 with TRBJ2-1; no firm D call. Germline-derived CDR1 and CDR2 are SGHVS and FNYEAQ. The CDR3 consists of 15 residues. The V gene lost 2 bases and the J gene lost 8 bases, with 16 bases spanning the gap. The CDR3 protein is CASSLSTRESHEQFF. The CDR3, as DNA: TGTGCCAGCAGCTTATCTACCCGAGAAAGCCATGAGCAGTTCTTC.

In this sample, this clonotype turned up many times. The genes are TRBV7-3 and TRBJ1-3, with 7 bases fitting TRBD1. V trimming: 4 bases; J trimming: 2 bases; junction bases outside the gene matches: 8. Germline V lookup: CDR1 SGHTA, CDR2 FQGTGA. The CDR3 sequence is 16 residues long. CDR3 DNA: TGTGCCAGCAGCTCCCGACAGGGCCAAGCTGGAAACACCATATATTTT. It translates to CASSSRQGQAGNTIYF.

This chain joins TRBV5-1 and TRBJ2-7, with TRBD2 matching over 8 bases. The trim removed 0 bases at V and 7 bases at J, leaving 6 bases unmatched. Per the germline V gene, CDR1 is SGHRS and CDR2 is YFSETQ. CDR3 size: 14 residues. For the CDR3, the DNA is TGCGCCAGCAGCTTGGTTAGCGGGGTCGGTGAGCAGTACTTC. It is translated as CASSLVSGVGEQYF. Full variable domain (missing parts from reference TRBV5-1 and TRBJ2-7): KAGVTQTPRYLIKTRGQQVTLSCSPISGHRSVSWYQQTPGQGLQFLFEYFSETQRNKGNFPGRFSGRQFSNSRSEMNVSTLELGDSALYLCASSLVSGVGEQYFGPGTRLTVT.

The chain combines TRBV21-1 with TRBJ2-4; the table's D gene call, TRBD1, was not cross checked with the DNA. TRBV21-1 is tagged as a pseudogene. This CDR3 is 18 amino acids long. The CDR3 sequence: CASSKGSSQGVAKNIQYF. DNA of the CDR3: TGTGCCAGCAGCAAAGGGAGCTCACAGGGAGTAGCCAAAAACATTCAGTACTTC.